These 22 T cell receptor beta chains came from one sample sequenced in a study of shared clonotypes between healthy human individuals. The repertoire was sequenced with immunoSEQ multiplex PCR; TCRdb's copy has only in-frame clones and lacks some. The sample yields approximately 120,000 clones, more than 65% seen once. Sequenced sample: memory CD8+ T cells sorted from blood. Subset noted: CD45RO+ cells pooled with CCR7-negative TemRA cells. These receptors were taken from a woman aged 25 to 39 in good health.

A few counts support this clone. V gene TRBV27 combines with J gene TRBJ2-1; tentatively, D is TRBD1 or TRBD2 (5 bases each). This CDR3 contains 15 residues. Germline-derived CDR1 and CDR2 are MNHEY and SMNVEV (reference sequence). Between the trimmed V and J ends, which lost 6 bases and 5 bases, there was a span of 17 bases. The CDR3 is CASRTPGTPDNEQFF. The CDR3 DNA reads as TGTGCCAGCAGAACACCCGGGACGCCTGACAATGAGCAGTTCTTC.

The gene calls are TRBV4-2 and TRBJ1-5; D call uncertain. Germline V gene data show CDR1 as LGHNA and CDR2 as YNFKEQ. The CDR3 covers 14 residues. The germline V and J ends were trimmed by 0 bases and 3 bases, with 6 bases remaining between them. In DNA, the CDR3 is TGTGCCAGCAGCCAAGACACAAACAATCAGCCCCAGCATTTT. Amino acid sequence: CASSQDTNNQPQHF.

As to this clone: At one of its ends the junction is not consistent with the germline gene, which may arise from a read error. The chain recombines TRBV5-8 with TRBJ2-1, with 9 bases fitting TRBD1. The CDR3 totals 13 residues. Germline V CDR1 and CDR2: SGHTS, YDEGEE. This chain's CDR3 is CASSAAGTGKIIF. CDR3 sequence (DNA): TGTGCCAGCAGCGCAGCCGGGACAGGGAAGATCATCTTC. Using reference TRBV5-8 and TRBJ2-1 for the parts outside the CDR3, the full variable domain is EAGVTQSPTHLIKTRGQQATLRCSPISGHTSVYWYQQALGLGLQFLLWYDEGEERNRGNFPPRFSGRQFPNYSSELNVNALELEDSALYLCASSAAGTGKIIFGPGTRLTVL.

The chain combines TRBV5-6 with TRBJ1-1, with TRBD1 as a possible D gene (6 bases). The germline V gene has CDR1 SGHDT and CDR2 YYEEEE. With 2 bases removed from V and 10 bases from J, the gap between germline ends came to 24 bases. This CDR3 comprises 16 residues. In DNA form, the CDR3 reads TGTGCCAGCAGCTTTTGGACAGTTTGGTTAGGGAGTAGAGCTTTCTTT. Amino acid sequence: CASSFWTVWLGSRAFF.

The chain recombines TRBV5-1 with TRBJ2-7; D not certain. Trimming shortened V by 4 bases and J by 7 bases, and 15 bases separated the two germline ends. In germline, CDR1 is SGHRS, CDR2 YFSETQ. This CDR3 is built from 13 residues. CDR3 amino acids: CASSMDAALEQYF. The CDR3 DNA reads TGCGCCAGCAGCATGGACGCCGCCTTGGAGCAGTACTTC.

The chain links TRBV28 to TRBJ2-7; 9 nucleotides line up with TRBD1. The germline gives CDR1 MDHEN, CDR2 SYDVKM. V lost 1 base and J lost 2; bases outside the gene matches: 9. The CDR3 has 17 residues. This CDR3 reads CASSLFLRWDRAYEQYF. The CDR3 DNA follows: TGTGCCAGCAGTTTATTTTTACGTTGGGACAGGGCCTACGAGCAGTACTTC.

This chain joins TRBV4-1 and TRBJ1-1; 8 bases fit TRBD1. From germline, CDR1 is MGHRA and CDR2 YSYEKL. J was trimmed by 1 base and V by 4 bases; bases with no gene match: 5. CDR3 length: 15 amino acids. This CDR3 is CASSPRTGRNTEAFF. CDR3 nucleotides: TGCGCCAGCAGCCCCCGGACAGGGAGGAACACTGAAGCTTTCTTT.

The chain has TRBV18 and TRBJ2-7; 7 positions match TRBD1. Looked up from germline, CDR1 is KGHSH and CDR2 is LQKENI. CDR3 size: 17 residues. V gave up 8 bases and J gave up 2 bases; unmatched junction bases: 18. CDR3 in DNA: TGTGCCAGCGCACAGGGGCGTCGTTCGCTTTGGGCCTACGAGCAGTACTTC. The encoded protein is CASAQGRRSLWAYEQYF. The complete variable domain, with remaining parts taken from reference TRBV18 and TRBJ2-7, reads NAGVMQNPRHLVRRRGQEARLRCSPMKGHSHVYWYRQLPEEGLKFMVYLQKENIIDESGMPKERFSAEFPKEGPSILRIQQVVRGDSAAYFCASAQGRRSLWAYEQYFGPGTRLTVT.

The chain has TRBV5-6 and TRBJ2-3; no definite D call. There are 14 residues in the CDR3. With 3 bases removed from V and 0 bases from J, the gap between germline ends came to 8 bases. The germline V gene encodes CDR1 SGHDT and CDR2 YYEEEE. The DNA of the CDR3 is TGTGCCAGCAGCTGGGGTGACAGCACAGATACGCAGTATTTT. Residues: CASSWGDSTDTQYF.

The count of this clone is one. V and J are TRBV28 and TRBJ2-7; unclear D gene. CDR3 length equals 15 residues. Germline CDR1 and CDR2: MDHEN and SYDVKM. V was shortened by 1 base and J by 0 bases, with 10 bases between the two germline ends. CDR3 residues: CASSLYRGNSYEQYF. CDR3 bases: TGTGCCAGCAGTTTATATCGTGGAAACTCCTACGAGCAGTACTTC.

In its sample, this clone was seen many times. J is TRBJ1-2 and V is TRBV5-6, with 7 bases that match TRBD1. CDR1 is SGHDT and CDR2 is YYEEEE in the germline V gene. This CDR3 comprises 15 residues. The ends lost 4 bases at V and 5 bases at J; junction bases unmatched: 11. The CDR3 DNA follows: TGTGCCAGCAGCCTGACAGGGATCTCGTGGTATGGCTACACCTTC. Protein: CASSLTGISWYGYTF. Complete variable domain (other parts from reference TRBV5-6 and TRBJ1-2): DAGVTQSPTHLIKTRGQQVTLRCSPKSGHDTVSWYQQALGQGPQFIFQYYEEEERQRGNFPDRFSGHQFPNYSSELNVNALLLGDSALYLCASSLTGISWYGYTFGSGTRLTVV.

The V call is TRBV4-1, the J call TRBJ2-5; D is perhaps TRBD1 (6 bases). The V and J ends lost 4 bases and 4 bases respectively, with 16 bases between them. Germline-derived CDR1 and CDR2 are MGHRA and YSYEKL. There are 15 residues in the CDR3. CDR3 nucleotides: TGCGCCAGCAGCCCCCGCCAGGGGTTAGCAGAGACCCAGTACTTC. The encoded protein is CASSPRQGLAETQYF.

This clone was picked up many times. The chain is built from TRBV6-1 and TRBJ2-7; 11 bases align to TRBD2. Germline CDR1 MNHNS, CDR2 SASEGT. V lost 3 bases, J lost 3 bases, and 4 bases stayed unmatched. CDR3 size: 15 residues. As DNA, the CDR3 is TGTGCCAGCAGTGATGAGCTAGCGGGAGGCTACGAGCAGTACTTC. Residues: CASSDELAGGYEQYF.

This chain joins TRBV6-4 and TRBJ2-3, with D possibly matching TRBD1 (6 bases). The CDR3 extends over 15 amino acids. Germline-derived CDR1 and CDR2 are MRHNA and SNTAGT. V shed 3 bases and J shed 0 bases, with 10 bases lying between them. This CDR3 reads CASSETQGSTDTQYF. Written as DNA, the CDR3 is TGTGCCAGCAGTGAAACCCAGGGGAGCACAGATACGCAGTATTTT.

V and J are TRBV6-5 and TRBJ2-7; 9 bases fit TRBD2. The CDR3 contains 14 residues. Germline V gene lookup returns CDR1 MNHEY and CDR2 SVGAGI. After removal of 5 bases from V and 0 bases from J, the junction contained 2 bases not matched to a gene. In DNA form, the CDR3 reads TGTGCCAGCAGTACTAGCGGGTACTCCTACGAGCAGTACTTC. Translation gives CASSTSGYSYEQYF.

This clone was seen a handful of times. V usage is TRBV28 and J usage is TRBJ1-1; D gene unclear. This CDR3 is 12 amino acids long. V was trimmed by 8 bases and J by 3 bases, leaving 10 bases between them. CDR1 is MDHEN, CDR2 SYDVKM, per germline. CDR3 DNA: TGTGCCAGCCAAGAGGTATACACTGAAGCTTTCTTT. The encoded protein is CASQEVYTEAFF.

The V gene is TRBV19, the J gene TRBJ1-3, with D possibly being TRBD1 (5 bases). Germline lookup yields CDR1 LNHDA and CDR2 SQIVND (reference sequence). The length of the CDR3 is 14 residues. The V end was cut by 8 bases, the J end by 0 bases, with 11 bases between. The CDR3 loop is CASGTPRSGNTIYF. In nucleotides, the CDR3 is TGTGCCAGTGGGACGCCACGCTCTGGAAACACCATATATTTT.

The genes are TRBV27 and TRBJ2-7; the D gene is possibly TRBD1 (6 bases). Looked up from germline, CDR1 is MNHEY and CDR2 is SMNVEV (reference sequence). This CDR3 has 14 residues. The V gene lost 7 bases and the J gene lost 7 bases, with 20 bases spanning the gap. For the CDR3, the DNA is TGTGCCAGCAATCCGGGACACATACCCTGGGAGCAGTACTTC. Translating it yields CASNPGHIPWEQYF.

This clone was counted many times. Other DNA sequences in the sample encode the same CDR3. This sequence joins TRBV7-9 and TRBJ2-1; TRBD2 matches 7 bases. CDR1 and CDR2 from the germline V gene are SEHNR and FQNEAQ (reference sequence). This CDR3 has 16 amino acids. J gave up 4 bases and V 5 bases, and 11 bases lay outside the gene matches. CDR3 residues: CASSPRGGSGYNEQFF. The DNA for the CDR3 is TGTGCCAGCAGCCCCAGAGGCGGGAGTGGGTACAATGAGCAGTTCTTC.

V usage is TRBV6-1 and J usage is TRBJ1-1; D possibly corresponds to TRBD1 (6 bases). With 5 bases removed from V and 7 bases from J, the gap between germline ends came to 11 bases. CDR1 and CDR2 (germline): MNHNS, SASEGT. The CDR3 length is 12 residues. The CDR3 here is CASSQGMGEAFF. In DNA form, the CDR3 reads TGTGCCAGCAGTCAGGGGATGGGTGAAGCTTTCTTT.

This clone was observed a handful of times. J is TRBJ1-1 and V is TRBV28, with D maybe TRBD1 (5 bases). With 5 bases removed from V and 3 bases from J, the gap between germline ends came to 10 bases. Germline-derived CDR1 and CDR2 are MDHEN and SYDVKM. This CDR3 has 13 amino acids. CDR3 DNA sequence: TGTGCCAGCAGTCGACCCAGGGACACTGAAGCTTTCTTT. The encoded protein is CASSRPRDTEAFF. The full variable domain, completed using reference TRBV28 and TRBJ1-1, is DVKVTQSSRYLVKRTGEKVFLECVQDMDHENMFWYRQDPGLGLRLIYFSYDVKMKEKGDIPEGYSVSREKKERFSLILESASTNQTSMYLCASSRPRDTEAFFGQGTRLTVV.

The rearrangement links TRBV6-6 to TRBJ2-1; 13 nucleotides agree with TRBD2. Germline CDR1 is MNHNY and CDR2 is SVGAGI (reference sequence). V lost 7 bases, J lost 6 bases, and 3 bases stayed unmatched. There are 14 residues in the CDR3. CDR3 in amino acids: CASTRLAGGNEQFF. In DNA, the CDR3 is TGTGCCAGCACCAGACTAGCGGGAGGCAATGAGCAGTTCTTC.